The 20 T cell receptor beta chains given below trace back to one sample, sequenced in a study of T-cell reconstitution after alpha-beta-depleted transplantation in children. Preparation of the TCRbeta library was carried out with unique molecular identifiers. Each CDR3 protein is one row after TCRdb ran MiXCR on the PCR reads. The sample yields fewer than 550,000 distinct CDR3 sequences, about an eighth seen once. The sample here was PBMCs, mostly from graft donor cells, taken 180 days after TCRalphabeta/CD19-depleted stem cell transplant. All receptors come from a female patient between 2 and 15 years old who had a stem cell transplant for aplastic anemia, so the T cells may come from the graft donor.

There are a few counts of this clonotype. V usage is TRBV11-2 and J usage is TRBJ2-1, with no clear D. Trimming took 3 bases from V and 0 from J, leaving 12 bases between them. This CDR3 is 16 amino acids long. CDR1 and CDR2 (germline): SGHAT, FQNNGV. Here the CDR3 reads CASSLSPENSYNEQFF. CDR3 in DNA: TGTGCCAGCAGCTTGTCCCCCGAAAACTCCTACAATGAGCAGTTCTTC.

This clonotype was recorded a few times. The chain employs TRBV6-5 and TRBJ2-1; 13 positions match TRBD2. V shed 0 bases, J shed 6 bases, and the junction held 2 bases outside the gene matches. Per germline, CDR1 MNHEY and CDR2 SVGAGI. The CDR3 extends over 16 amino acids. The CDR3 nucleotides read TGTGCCAGCAGTTACTCGAGGACTAGCGGGGGCAATGAGCAGTTCTTC. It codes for CASSYSRTSGGNEQFF.

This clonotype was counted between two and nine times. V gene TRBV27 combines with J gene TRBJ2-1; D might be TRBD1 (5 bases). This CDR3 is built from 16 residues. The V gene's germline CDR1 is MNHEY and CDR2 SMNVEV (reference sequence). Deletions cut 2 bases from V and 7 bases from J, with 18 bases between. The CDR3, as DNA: TGTGCCAGCAGTTTAACCCCAGGGAATGGGGCAAATGAGCAGTTCTTC. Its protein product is CASSLTPGNGANEQFF.

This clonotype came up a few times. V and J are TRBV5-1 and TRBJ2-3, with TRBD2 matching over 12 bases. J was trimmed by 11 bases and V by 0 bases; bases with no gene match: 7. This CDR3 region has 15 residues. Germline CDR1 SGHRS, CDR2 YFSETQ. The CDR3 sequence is CASSLVLAGGPGQYF. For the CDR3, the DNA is TGCGCCAGCAGCTTGGTTCTAGCGGGAGGGCCTGGGCAGTATTTT.

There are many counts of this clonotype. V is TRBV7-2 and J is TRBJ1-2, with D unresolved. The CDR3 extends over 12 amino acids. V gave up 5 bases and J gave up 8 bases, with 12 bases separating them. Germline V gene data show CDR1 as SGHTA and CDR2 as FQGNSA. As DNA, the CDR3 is TGTGCCAGCAGCCCAGGACTGAGGGGCTACACCTTC. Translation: CASSPGLRGYTF.

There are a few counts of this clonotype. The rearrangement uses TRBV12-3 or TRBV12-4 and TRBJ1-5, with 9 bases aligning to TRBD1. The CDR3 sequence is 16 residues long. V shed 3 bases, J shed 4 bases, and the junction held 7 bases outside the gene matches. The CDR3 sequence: CASSFGTGRENQPQHF. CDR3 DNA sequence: TGTGCCAGCAGTTTCGGGACAGGGAGGGAAAATCAGCCCCAGCATTTT.

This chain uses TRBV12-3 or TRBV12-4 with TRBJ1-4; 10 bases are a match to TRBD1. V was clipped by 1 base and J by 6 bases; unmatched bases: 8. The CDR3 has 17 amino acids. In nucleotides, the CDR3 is TGTGCCAGCAGTTTAGGGGGACAGGGGCTTACAGATGAAAAACTGTTTTTT. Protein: CASSLGGQGLTDEKLFF.

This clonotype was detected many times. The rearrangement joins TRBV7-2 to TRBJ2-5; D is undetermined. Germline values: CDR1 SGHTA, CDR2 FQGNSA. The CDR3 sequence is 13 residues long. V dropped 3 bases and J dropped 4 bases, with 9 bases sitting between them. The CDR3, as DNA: TGTGCCAGCAGCTTGTGGCTAGGAGAGACCCAGTACTTC. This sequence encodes CASSLWLGETQYF.

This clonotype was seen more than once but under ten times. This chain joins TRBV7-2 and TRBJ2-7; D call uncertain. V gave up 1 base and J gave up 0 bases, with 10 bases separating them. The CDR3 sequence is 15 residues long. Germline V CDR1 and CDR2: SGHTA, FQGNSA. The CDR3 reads CASSLEAASSYEQYV. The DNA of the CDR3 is TGTGCCAGCAGCTTAGAGGCAGCTAGCTCCTACGAGCAGTACGTC.

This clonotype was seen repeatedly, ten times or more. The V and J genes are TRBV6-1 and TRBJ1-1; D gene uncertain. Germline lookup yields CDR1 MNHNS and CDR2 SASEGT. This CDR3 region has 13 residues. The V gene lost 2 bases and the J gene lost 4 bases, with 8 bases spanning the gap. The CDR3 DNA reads TGTGCCAGCAGTGAACAGGTCCTCACTGAAGCTTTCTTT. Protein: CASSEQVLTEAFF.

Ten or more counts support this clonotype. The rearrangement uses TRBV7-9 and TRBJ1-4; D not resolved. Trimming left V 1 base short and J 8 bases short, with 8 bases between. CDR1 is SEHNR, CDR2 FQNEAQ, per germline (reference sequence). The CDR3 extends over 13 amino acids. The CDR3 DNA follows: TGTGCCAGCAGCTTAGGAGGTCGGGAAAAACTGTTTTTT. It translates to CASSLGGREKLFF.

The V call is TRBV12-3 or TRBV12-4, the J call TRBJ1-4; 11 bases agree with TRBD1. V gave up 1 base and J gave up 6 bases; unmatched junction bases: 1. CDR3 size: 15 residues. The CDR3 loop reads CASSLGTGGYEKLFF. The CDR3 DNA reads TGTGCCAGCAGTTTAGGGACAGGGGGCTATGAAAAACTGTTTTTT.

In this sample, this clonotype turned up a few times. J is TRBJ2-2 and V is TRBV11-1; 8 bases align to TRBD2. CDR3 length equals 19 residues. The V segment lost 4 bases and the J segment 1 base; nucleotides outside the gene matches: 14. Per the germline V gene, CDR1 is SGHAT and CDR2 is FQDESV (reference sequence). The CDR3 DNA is TGTGCCAGCAGCTCCGGGACTAGTCCCTTGGCGCTGAACACCGGGGAGCTGTTTTTT. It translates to CASSSGTSPLALNTGELFF.

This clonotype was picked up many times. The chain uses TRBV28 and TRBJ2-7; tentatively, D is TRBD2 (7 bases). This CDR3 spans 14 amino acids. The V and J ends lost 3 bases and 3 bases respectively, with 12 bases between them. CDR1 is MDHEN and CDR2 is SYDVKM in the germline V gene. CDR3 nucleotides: TGTGCCAGCAGTTTTGGGGGGGCTGTCTACGAGCAGTACTTC. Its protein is CASSFGGAVYEQYF.

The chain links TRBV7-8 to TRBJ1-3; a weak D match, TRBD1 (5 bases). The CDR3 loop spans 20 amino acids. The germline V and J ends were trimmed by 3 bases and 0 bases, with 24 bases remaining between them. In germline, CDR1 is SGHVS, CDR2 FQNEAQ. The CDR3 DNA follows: TGTGCCAGCAGCTTGATTGCATATGGGTCAGGGAGAACCTCTGGAAACACCATATATTTT. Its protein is CASSLIAYGSGRTSGNTIYF.

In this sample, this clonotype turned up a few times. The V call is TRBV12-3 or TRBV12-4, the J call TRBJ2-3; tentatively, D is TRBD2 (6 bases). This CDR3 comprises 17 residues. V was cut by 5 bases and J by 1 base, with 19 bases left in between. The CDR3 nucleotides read TGTGCCAGCAGTGGCCCCGGGACTCGCTGGGGCACAGATACGCAGTATTTT. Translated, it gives CASSGPGTRWGTDTQYF.

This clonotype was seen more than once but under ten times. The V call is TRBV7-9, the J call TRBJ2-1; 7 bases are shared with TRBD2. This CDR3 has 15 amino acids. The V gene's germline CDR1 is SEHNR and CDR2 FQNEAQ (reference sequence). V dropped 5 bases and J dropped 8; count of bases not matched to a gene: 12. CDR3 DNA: TGTGCCAGCAGCCGCGTGGGAGGGGATTGGGATGAGCAGTTCTTC. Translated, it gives CASSRVGGDWDEQFF.

The DNA of the CDR3 is TGCAGTGCTCAATCAGGAGTGGACACTGAAGCTTTCTTT. It codes for CSAQSGVDTEAFF. The rearrangement links TRBV20-1 to TRBJ1-1; D unresolved. Germline lookup yields CDR1 DFQATT and CDR2 SNEGSKA (reference sequence). V lost 5 bases to trimming and J lost 3 bases, with 13 bases between them. The CDR3 is 13 amino acids.

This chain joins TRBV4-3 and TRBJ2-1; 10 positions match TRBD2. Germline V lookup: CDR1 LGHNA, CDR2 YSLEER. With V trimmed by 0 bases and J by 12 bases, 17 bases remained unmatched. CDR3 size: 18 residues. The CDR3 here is CASSQDHIRLAGVRGQFF. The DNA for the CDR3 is TGCGCCAGCAGCCAAGATCACATCCGGCTAGCGGGAGTTCGCGGGCAGTTCTTC.

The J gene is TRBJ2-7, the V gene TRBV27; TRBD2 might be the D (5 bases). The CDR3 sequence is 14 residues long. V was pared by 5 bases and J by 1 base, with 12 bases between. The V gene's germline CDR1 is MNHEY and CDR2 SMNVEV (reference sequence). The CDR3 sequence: CASSGRGLSYEQYF. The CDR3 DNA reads TGTGCCAGCAGTGGGAGAGGACTTTCCTACGAGCAGTACTTC.